One and the same sample provided the 14 T cell receptor beta chains below, sequenced in a study of identical twins. Using its own MiXCR run on the 5' RACE reads, TCRdb lists one record per CDR3 protein. The repertoire has a few hundred thousand distinct CDR3 sequences, about 8.9% of them found once; the top ten carry approximately 2.1%. These same data were also listed under a study on yellow fever vaccine responses in identical twins.

Sequencing was done on a sample of memory (CD45RO+) T cells sorted from blood. Receptor source: a young woman in good health.

This clonotype was observed many times. The chain recombines TRBV6-2 or TRBV6-3 with TRBJ2-3, with no clear D. The CDR3 is made up of 13 amino acids. V shed 5 bases and J shed 6 bases, with 12 bases lying between them. The germline gives CDR1 MNHEY, CDR2 SVGEGT. CDR3 DNA: TGTGCCAGCAGTCCCAGGCCAGGCGATACGCAGTATTTT. This codes for CASSPRPGDTQYF.

CDR3 sequence reads: CSARDPLSGRGYEQYF. The CDR3 region has the DNA TGCAGTGCTAGAGATCCCCTGAGCGGGCGTGGGTACGAGCAGTACTTC. The chain uses TRBV20-1 and TRBJ2-7, with D possibly TRBD2 on 6 matching bases. Trimming removed 0 bases from V and 4 bases from J, with 19 bases in between. The CDR3 runs to 16 residues. CDR1 is DFQATT, CDR2 SNEGSKA, per germline (reference sequence).

The gene calls are TRBV6-1 and TRBJ1-6, with a tentative D call TRBD1 (5 bases). V dropped 6 bases and J dropped 13 bases, with 16 bases sitting between them. This CDR3 is built from 13 residues. Germline CDR1 MNHNS, CDR2 SASEGT. The CDR3 nucleotides are TGTGCCAGCAGGTGGGACGGCCGTTCGCCCCTCCACTTT. Translation gives CASRWDGRSPLHF.

This clonotype occurred a few times. The chain has TRBV3-1 and TRBJ2-7, with no clear D. Germline V CDR1 and CDR2: LGHDT, YNNKEL (reference sequence). This CDR3 spans 14 amino acids. The germline V and J ends were trimmed by 1 base and 5 bases, with 12 bases remaining between them. The CDR3 nucleotides are TGTGCCAGCAGCCAAGGGCTCAGCTACCACGAGCAGTACGTC. It yields the protein CASSQGLSYHEQYV.

This clonotype was picked up a small number of times. The V gene is TRBV3-1, the J gene TRBJ2-1; TRBD1 matches at 9 bases. Germline trimming cut 4 bases from V and 8 bases from J; bases unmatched to any gene: 6. Germline CDR1 LGHDT, CDR2 YNNKEL (reference sequence). The CDR3 spans 14 residues. CDR3 region: CASSRQQGADEQFF. The CDR3 DNA is TGTGCCAGCAGCCGTCAACAGGGGGCGGATGAGCAGTTCTTC.

This clonotype was seen at least ten times. The DNA for the CDR3 is TGTGCCAGCTCCCGCCTGGTGGGGGACAATGAGCAGTTCTTC. Translating it yields CASSRLVGDNEQFF. The rearrangement uses TRBV28 and TRBJ2-1; possibly TRBD1 or TRBD2 for D (5 bases each). This CDR3 is 14 amino acids long. The V end was cut by 8 bases, the J end by 5 bases, with 16 bases between. Germline V gene sequence: CDR1 MDHEN, CDR2 SYDVKM. The full variable domain, its missing parts supplied by reference TRBV28 and TRBJ2-1, is DVKVTQSSRYLVKRTGEKVFLECVQDMDHENMFWYRQDPGLGLRLIYFSYDVKMKEKGDIPEGYSVSREKKERFSLILESASTNQTSMYLCASSRLVGDNEQFFGPGTRLTVL.

The chain links TRBV6-2 or TRBV6-3 to TRBJ2-1; D is possibly TRBD1 or TRBD2 (5 bases each). The V gene's germline CDR1 is MNHEY and CDR2 SVGEGT. The CDR3 sequence is 24 residues long. Trimming left V 0 bases short and J 3 bases short, with 36 bases between. As DNA, the CDR3 is TGTGCCAGCAGTTACTCGACCGTCCGGGGCCCCTCCCCACATCGCTCGGCCAACTACAATGAGCAGTTCTTC. Translating it yields CASSYSTVRGPSPHRSANYNEQFF.

V and J are TRBV4-1 and TRBJ2-5, with 9 bases fitting TRBD2. The CDR3 extends over 17 amino acids. The V gene's germline CDR1 is MGHRA and CDR2 YSYEKL. The V and J ends lost 1 base and 7 bases, in that order; junction bases with no gene match: 13. The CDR3 region has the DNA TGCGCCAGCAGCCAAGCGCCCCCTAGCGGGAAGGCTGGGACCCAGTACTTC. Translated, it gives CASSQAPPSGKAGTQYF.

The V call is TRBV6-4, the J call TRBJ2-3; a possible D gene is TRBD1 (6 bases). The CDR3 loop spans 14 amino acids. Trimming pared 4 bases from V and 4 bases from J, leaving 12 bases between. Per germline, CDR1 MRHNA and CDR2 SNTAGT. The CDR3 loop is CASSGAGDADTQYF. Written as DNA, the CDR3 is TGTGCCAGCAGTGGTGCAGGGGACGCAGATACGCAGTATTTT.

The chain couples TRBV27 to TRBJ1-5; 11 nucleotides match TRBD1. Trimming took 6 bases from V and 4 from J; bases not matched to a gene: 2. This CDR3 spans 14 amino acids. The V gene's germline CDR1 is MNHEY and CDR2 SMNVEV (reference sequence). CDR3 bases: TGTGCCAGCAGAGGACAGGGGGCAAATCAGCCCCAGCATTTT. This codes for CASRGQGANQPQHF.

At least ten counts were recorded for this clonotype. V usage is TRBV7-9 and J usage is TRBJ2-1; D not certain. Germline V lookup: CDR1 SEHNR, CDR2 FQNEAQ (reference sequence). The V gene lost 5 bases and the J gene lost 5 bases, with 13 bases spanning the gap. The CDR3 has 14 residues. CDR3 in DNA: TGTGCCAGCAGCCCGAGCTGGGCCAACAATGAGCAGTTCTTC. This codes for CASSPSWANNEQFF.

This clonotype showed up just a few times. The CDR3 DNA is TGTGCCAGCAGTGCTTTGGCTCAGGGGACTGGGACAGATACGCAGTATTTT. As protein: CASSALAQGTGTDTQYF. This chain uses TRBV6-1 with TRBJ2-3; D possibly uses TRBD1 or TRBD2 (6 bases each). This CDR3 has 17 amino acids. V was pared by 4 bases and J by 3 bases, with 20 bases between. CDR1 and CDR2 from the germline V gene are MNHNS and SASEGT.

This clonotype was found many times. V usage is TRBV28 and J usage is TRBJ1-6; D possibly corresponds to TRBD1 (5 bases). In germline, CDR1 is MDHEN, CDR2 SYDVKM. V shed 4 bases and J shed 0 bases, with 13 bases lying between them. This CDR3 contains 17 residues. CDR3 in amino acids: CASSSPGRSSYNSPLHF. CDR3 nucleotide sequence: TGTGCCAGCAGTTCACCGGGACGGAGCTCCTATAATTCACCCCTCCACTTT.

V is TRBV29-1 and J is TRBJ2-3; 9 nucleotides agree with TRBD1. This CDR3 comprises 15 residues. V was clipped by 6 bases and J by 4 bases; unmatched bases: 11. Per germline, CDR1 SQVTM and CDR2 ANQGSEA. CDR3 DNA sequence: TGCAGCGTCAGGGAAGGGACAGGGAGGGCAGATACGCAGTATTTT. It codes for CSVREGTGRADTQYF.